The entry below gives a single T cell receptor (beta chain) sequence along with its context. A single count supports this clonotype. There is no known antigen for this receptor. No base-level quality is on record; no much larger clone is a single base apart. Weak support is all one read offers. Total RNA and DNA were co-extracted without cell sorting from approximately 22-30 mg of bulk tissue using the AllPrep DNA/RNA mini kit. Roughly five patients with histopathologically diagnosed primary liver carcinoma underwent surgical resection in China between 2015 and 2016. Patients had chronic HBV infection and were treatment-naive at sampling. Fresh tumor and adjacent tissue pieces were bisected; one half was stored in RNAlater at -80°C, the other sent for histology. CDR1 and CDR2 are drawn from the germline V gene: SGHRS, YFSETQ. The junction shows trimming of 3 bases on V and 2 bases on J, and the gene matches do not reach 8 bases of it. CDR3 length: 15 amino acids, cysteine to phenylalanine. Solely the CDR3 DNA is kept, with 45 bases framed from the first base.

This sample was included in a study of tumor-infiltrating lymphocytes in primary liver carcinoma (dated by TCRdb to the late 2010s). Some background on the complete study: Of the five patients, three men and two women aged 30 to 69 years, four had hepatocellular carcinoma and one had combined HCC and intrahepatic cholangiocarcinoma. The five patients had tumors of stage T1-T3 N0M0, with maximum diameters ranging from about 4.2 to 10 cm. Each sample produced roughly 3.65 to 7.5 million productive TCRbeta reads, and read depth showed no significant difference between tissue types. For each liver tumor, the study sampled five regions along with adjacent normal tissue and blood, and applied TCRbeta repertoire sequencing, expression microarrays and whole-exome sequencing. A total of approximately 35 specimens from 5 patients, comprising approximately 25 tumor regions, 5 adjacent noncancerous liver tissues and 5 peripheral blood samples, were covered by TCRbeta repertoire sequencing. Reproducibility between technical replicate repertoires was high, with correlation coefficients above 0.98 and mean shared-clone rates roughly 0.91. On the study overall, not on this receptor specifically: Because only the TCR beta chain was sequenced and unpaired alpha chains were not captured, true repertoire diversity is likely underestimated. The study included only a handful of patients, and the authors note findings should be validated in a larger study. Consistent with antigen-driven expansion, pairs of tumor regions showed higher repertoire overlap (mean around 36%) than either tumor-adjacent pairs (about 17%) or tumor-blood pairs (around 14%). Because the samples were bulk and unsorted, CD4+ and CD8+ T cell repertoires could not be compared. The top 250 clones made up a significantly larger repertoire fraction in tumors than in blood (p = 0.039).

TCRbeta-specific cDNA was reverse-transcribed from about 520 ng total RNA using a constant-region primer and ProtoScript II reverse transcriptase. The TCRbeta libraries were prepared through three rounds of nested multiplex PCR following a slightly modified ARM-PCR procedure. Each of the first two PCR rounds ran for approximately 9 cycles using multiplex TRBV1-TRBV30 forward primers together with a Cbeta reverse primer. Sample barcodes and Illumina adapters were added in a final 25-cycle PCR with Deep VentR polymerase. Before sequencing, amplicons of 200-500 bp were purified from gel using a QIAquick gel extraction kit. An Illumina HiSeq 2500 was used to sequence the TCRbeta amplicons, generating 250-bp paired-end reads. Turning to the authors' computational methods: Quality trimming of reads was performed with Trimmomatic v0.33, and paired reads were merged with FLASH v1.2.11 so that full CDR3 sequences could be recovered. V, D and J germline segments were assigned to the rearranged TCRbeta sequences using MiGEC v1.2.1b. Clonotype statistics and Shannon-Wiener diversity indices were calculated with VDJtools v1.0.0. Except for diversity analysis, only the 250 most abundant clonotypes of each sample were used in subsequent analyses to reduce sampling bias. TCRdb reprocessing: public reads trimmed at Q25 with fastp, clones called with MiXCR, in-frame beta chains kept. Every distinct CDR3 protein forms one entry, paired with its most common genes and DNA. The V and J calls here are based on TCRdb, not the publication. The sample records 90,000 to 150,000 distinct CDR3 sequences, nearly 70% of which are singletons. The ten largest clones take up 8% to 9% of the sample.

This chain is built from TRBV5-1 and TRBJ2-7, with 7 bases aligning to TRBD2. The sample was tumor-adjacent normal liver tissue. The receptor's source is an older woman with primary liver carcinoma and hepatitis B virus infection. The DNA sequence follows: TGCGCCAGCAGCTCAAGGACTAGAGGCCCCTACGAGCAGTACTTC. It encodes CASSSRTRGPYEQYF. The CDR3, completed at both ends by the reference TRBV5-1 and TRBJ2-7 genes, gives the full variable domain KAGVTQTPRYLIKTRGQQVTLSCSPISGHRSVSWYQQTPGQGLQFLFEYFSETQRNKGNFPGRFSGRQFSNSRSEMNVSTLELGDSALYLCASSSRTRGPYEQYFGPGTRLTVT.